These 18 T cell receptor beta chains share one sample of origin, sequenced in a study of control samples from healthy donors and cancer patients. Only in-frame clones appear in the TCRdb table, and some are missing; sequencing was by immunoSEQ multiplex PCR. This table has about 69,000 clones, roughly 80% appearing once. The specimen was PBMCs. All receptors come from a woman aged 50 to 65 with lung cancer.

This clone was recorded only once. The rearrangement joins TRBV4-1 to TRBJ2-1; 10 bases are a match to TRBD1. Trimming took 2 bases from V and 4 from J; bases not matched to a gene: 8. The CDR3 length is 17 residues. CDR1 and CDR2 (germline): MGHRA, YSYEKL. CDR3 sequence (DNA): TGCGCCAGCAGCCAACAACCGGGACAGGGGTCATACAATGAGCAGTTCTTC. Amino acids: CASSQQPGQGSYNEQFF.

This sequence joins TRBV2 and TRBJ2-5, with TRBD1 matching 11 bases. From germline, CDR1 is SNHLY and CDR2 FYNNEI. The CDR3 extends over 14 amino acids. The ends lost 6 bases at V and 4 bases at J; junction bases unmatched: 4. The CDR3 sequence is CASSAGTGGETQYF. Here the CDR3 DNA reads TGTGCCAGCAGCGCCGGGACAGGGGGAGAGACCCAGTACTTC.

The J gene is TRBJ1-2, the V gene TRBV11-3; tentative D call: TRBD1 (5 bases). Germline V lookup: CDR1 SGHNT, CDR2 YENEEA. The CDR3 is 13 amino acids. Trimming shortened V by 4 bases and J by 8 bases, and 14 bases separated the two germline ends. The CDR3 sequence is CASSSAGGGGYTF. CDR3 coding DNA: TGTGCCAGCAGCTCGGCTGGGGGTGGCGGCTACACCTTC.

The rearrangement uses TRBV27 and TRBJ1-6, with no clear D. V lost 6 bases and J 5 bases, leaving 17 bases between the germline ends. Germline V lookup: CDR1 MNHEY, CDR2 SMNVEV (reference sequence). The CDR3 runs 16 residues. This chain's CDR3 is CASRPGTSAHNSPLHF. The DNA of the CDR3 is TGTGCCAGCAGGCCGGGAACTTCCGCCCATAATTCACCCCTCCACTTT.

The rearrangement uses TRBV3-1 (or the pseudogene TRBV3-2) and TRBJ1-4, with unresolved D. Germline V lookup: CDR1 LGHDT, CDR2 YNNKEL (reference sequence). Trimming stripped 1 base from V and 4 bases from J, with 4 bases between. The CDR3 has 13 amino acids. The CDR3 bases are TGTGCCAGCAGCCAAGTCCTTAATGAAAAACTGTTTTTT. Translation: CASSQVLNEKLFF.

As to this clone: At one end the junction does not follow the germline gene, possibly because of a read error. The J gene is TRBJ1-1, the V gene TRBV27, with 7 bases fitting TRBD1. Germline values: CDR1 MNHEY, CDR2 SMNVEV (reference sequence). This CDR3 is built from 13 residues. Written as DNA, the CDR3 is TGTGCCAGCAGCCAGACAGGGAACGCTGAAGCTTTCTTT. It translates to CASSQTGNAEAFF.

This rearrangement joins TRBV27 to TRBJ1-1; weak D call: TRBD1 (5 bases). The CDR3 sequence is 15 residues long. CDR1 and CDR2 from the germline V gene are MNHEY and SMNVEV (reference sequence). Deletions cut 2 bases from V and 1 base from J, with 11 bases between. For the CDR3, the DNA is TGTGCCAGCAGTTTAAGGGCAGGGTCGAACACTGAAGCTTTCTTT. Translated, it gives CASSLRAGSNTEAFF.

This chain joins TRBV15 and TRBJ1-5; D call uncertain. The CDR3 sequence is 14 residues long. CDR1 is LNHNV and CDR2 is YYDKDF in the germline V gene (reference sequence). The V gene lost 0 bases and the J gene lost 0 bases, with 3 bases spanning the gap. This CDR3 reads CATSRETSNQPQHF. In nucleotides, the CDR3 is TGTGCCACCAGCAGAGAGACTAGCAATCAGCCCCAGCATTTT.

This clone was detected ten times or more. CDR3 in DNA: TGTGCCACCAGTGACTTTAGCGCGGGGGCCCTTAATGAGCAGTTCTTC. It translates to CATSDFSAGALNEQFF. The chain is built from TRBV24-1 and TRBJ2-1; a weak D match, TRBD2 (7 bases). Germline V gene lookup returns CDR1 KGHDR and CDR2 SFDVKD. The CDR3 covers 16 residues. V lost 4 bases and J lost 7, with 19 bases in between.

This chain joins TRBV10-3 and TRBJ1-1, with D perhaps matching TRBD1 (5 bases). The germline CDR1 and CDR2 sequences are ENHRY and SYGVKD. Deletions cut 5 bases from V and 0 bases from J, with 10 bases between. The CDR3 has 14 amino acids. CDR3 sequence: CAISTDRVNTEAFF. Here the CDR3 DNA reads TGTGCCATCAGTACAGACAGAGTGAACACTGAAGCTTTCTTT.

The chain has TRBV6-5 and TRBJ2-7; 11 nucleotides match TRBD1. The germline gives CDR1 MNHEY, CDR2 SVGAGI. This CDR3 is built from 15 residues. V trimming: 2 bases; J trimming: 7 bases; junction bases outside the gene matches: 7. The CDR3 DNA sequence: TGTGCCAGCAGTTACCCAGGACAGGGGGCGTATGAGCAGTACTTC. It is translated as CASSYPGQGAYEQYF.

The V call is TRBV29-1, the J call TRBJ1-1, with TRBD1 matching 9 bases. V was pared by 7 bases and J by 6 bases, with 6 bases of the junction left unmatched. The CDR3 is 12 amino acids. Looked up from germline, CDR1 is SQVTM and CDR2 is ANQGSEA. The CDR3 region is CSAIQGAAEAFF. CDR3 DNA sequence: TGCAGCGCAATACAGGGGGCGGCTGAAGCTTTCTTT.

V gene TRBV30 combines with J gene TRBJ1-1, with a weak D call TRBD1 (5 bases). This CDR3 spans 13 amino acids. V lost 4 bases to trimming and J lost 0 bases, with 9 bases between them. Germline V gives CDR1 GTSNPN, CDR2 SVGIG (reference sequence). The CDR3 nucleotides read TGTGCCTGGATAACAGGCATGAACACTGAAGCTTTCTTT. The encoded protein is CAWITGMNTEAFF.

This clone was counted a single time. J is TRBJ1-1 and V is TRBV5-1, with a weak D call TRBD1 (6 bases). V was shortened by 4 bases and J by 1 base, with 11 bases between the two germline ends. CDR1 is SGHRS, CDR2 YFSETQ, per germline. The CDR3 has 14 amino acids. The CDR3, as DNA: TGCGCCAGCAGCCCCACGGACAGGAACACTGAAGCTTTCTTT. Protein: CASSPTDRNTEAFF.

The chain uses TRBV7-8 and TRBJ1-2; 9 nucleotides align to TRBD1. The CDR3 extends over 13 amino acids. Germline CDR1 and CDR2: SGHVS and FQNEAQ. J gave up 8 bases and V 5 bases, and 6 bases lay outside the gene matches. Written as DNA, the CDR3 is TGTGCCAGCAGCCTAACCGGGACAGGGGGCTACACCTTC. This codes for CASSLTGTGGYTF.

This CDR3 is CATSRTRAGDTQYF. CDR3 bases: TGTGCCACCAGCCGAACCCGGGCGGGAGATACGCAGTATTTT. This rearrangement joins TRBV24-1 to TRBJ2-3; a weak D match, TRBD2 (5 bases). Trimming removed 7 bases from V and 5 bases from J, with 15 bases in between. CDR1 KGHDR and CDR2 SFDVKD come from the germline V gene. There are 14 residues in the CDR3.

The chain carries TRBV5-6 and TRBJ1-5; TRBD1 matches at 8 bases. The length of the CDR3 is 17 residues. With 5 bases clipped from V and 2 bases from J, the junction kept 12 bases outside the gene matches. Germline assignment: CDR1 SGHDT and CDR2 YYEEEE. The CDR3 coding sequence is TGTGCCAGCAGTTACTTACAGGGGGGAGGTGGCAATCAGCCCCAGCATTTT. Translated, it gives CASSYLQGGGGNQPQHF.

This chain connects TRBV7-9 to TRBJ2-3; maybe TRBD2 (6 bases). This CDR3 spans 16 amino acids. Germline values: CDR1 SEHNR, CDR2 FQNEAQ (reference sequence). Trimming took 5 bases from V and 3 from J, leaving 18 bases between them. The CDR3 DNA is TGTGCCAGCAGCGCCAGGGCGGGGCGCTTAACAGATACGCAGTATTTT. Translation: CASSARAGRLTDTQYF.